This TCR beta chain comes out of a study of T cell changes during pregnancy in multiple sclerosis. V lost 7 bases and J 2 bases, leaving 21 bases between the germline ends. The CDR3 is 16 amino acids. The germline V gene has CDR1 MDHEN and CDR2 SYDVKM. Produced via immunoSEQ multiplex PCR; TCRdb's table is partial and in-frame only. The table lists around 83,000 clones, about 93% of them singletons. The sample was CD4+ T cells from peripheral blood mononuclear cells, taken in the second trimester of pregnancy. This receptor was obtained from a female donor with multiple sclerosis, enrolled in a pregnancy study. The chain recombines TRBV28 with TRBJ2-7, with a tentative D call TRBD1 (5 bases). The CDR3 reads CASISTPPGHAYEQYF. The CDR3 DNA reads TGTGCCAGCATCTCGACCCCTCCAGGACACGCCTACGAGCAGTACTTC.